These T cell receptor beta chains were read from a single sample in a study of CD8 T cell repertoires and HIV-1 epitope variants. This table comes from immunoSEQ multiplex PCR, and its TCRdb copy is limited to in-frame clones, with some not included. Of tens of thousands of clones in the sample, roughly 80% are singletons; the top ten hold 20% to 30%. Sequencing was performed on uncultured baseline CD8+ T cells from peripheral blood mononuclear cells (PBMCs). Source of these receptors: a male donor with HIV. Each CDR3 is given with its conserved first and last residue. The order of the fields is V gene, J gene, D gene, clone size, CDR3 protein, CDR3 DNA. The D gene is left open where the match is weak. Rows give clone size only sometimes, using once, few, many, or a class for an expanded clone.

V gene: TRBV29-1; J gene: TRBJ2-5; D gene: .; clone size: .; CDR3 protein: CSVVYSGEGTQYF; CDR3 DNA: TGCAGCGTTGTCTATAGCGGAGAGGGGACCCAGTACTTC
V gene: TRBV25-1; J gene: TRBJ2-5; D gene: .; clone size: .; CDR3 protein: CASRSTGHGETQYF; CDR3 DNA: TGTGCCAGCAGGTCCACCGGGCACGGAGAGACCCAGTACTTC
V gene: TRBV27; J gene: TRBJ1-6; D gene: TRBD1; clone size: .; CDR3 protein: CASSYLGTGSPLHF; CDR3 DNA: TGTGCCAGCAGTTACCTCGGGACAGGTTCACCCCTCCACTTT
V gene: TRBV6-5; J gene: TRBJ2-3; D gene: TRBD2; clone size: .; CDR3 protein: CASRGLVVTDTQYF; CDR3 DNA: TGTGCCAGCAGGGGACTAGTAGTCACAGATACGCAGTATTTT
V gene: TRBV27; J gene: TRBJ2-5; D gene: .; clone size: .; CDR3 protein: CASTSSLEYQETQYF; CDR3 DNA: TGTGCCAGCACTTCTAGCTTGGAGTACCAAGAGACCCAGTACTTC
V gene: TRBV7-2; J gene: TRBJ2-7; D gene: TRBD2; clone size: .; CDR3 protein: CASSPSGTSGKHSYEQYF; CDR3 DNA: TGTGCCAGCAGCCCATCCGGGACTAGCGGCAAGCACTCCTACGAGCAGTACTTC
V gene: TRBV9; J gene: TRBJ2-3; D gene: TRBD2; clone size: once; CDR3 protein: CASSVGLAGGADTQYF; CDR3 DNA: TGTGCCAGCAGCGTAGGCCTAGCGGGAGGGGCAGATACGCAGTATTTT
V gene: TRBV7-9; J gene: TRBJ2-2; D gene: .; clone size: medium-sized; CDR3 protein: CASSLKSSGELFF; CDR3 DNA: TGTGCCAGCAGCTTGAAGAGTTCTGGGGAGCTGTTTTTT
V gene: TRBV30; J gene: TRBJ1-1; D gene: .; clone size: .; CDR3 protein: CAWSGGFNTEAFF; CDR3 DNA: TGTGCCTGGAGTGGGGGTTTTAACACTGAAGCTTTCTTT
V gene: TRBV2; J gene: TRBJ2-7; D gene: .; clone size: .; CDR3 protein: CASSDGGGIKAYEQYF; CDR3 DNA: TGTGCCAGCAGTGACGGAGGGGGGATCAAGGCCTACGAGCAGTACTTC
V gene: TRBV18; J gene: TRBJ1-6; D gene: TRBD1; clone size: .; CDR3 protein: CASSPNRGKWANSPLHF; CDR3 DNA: TGTGCCAGCTCACCAAACAGGGGCAAATGGGCTAATTCACCCCTCCACTTT
V gene: TRBV7-9; J gene: TRBJ2-3; D gene: TRBD1; clone size: .; CDR3 protein: CASSSGTGGARDTQYF; CDR3 DNA: TGTGCCAGCAGCTCCGGGACAGGGGGCGCCAGGGATACGCAGTATTTT
V gene: TRBV4-1; J gene: TRBJ1-6; D gene: TRBD1; clone size: .; CDR3 protein: CASSQLLGQGLNNSPLHF; CDR3 DNA: TGCGCCAGCAGCCAATTACTAGGACAGGGATTGAATAATTCACCCCTCCACTTT
V gene: TRBV5-1; J gene: TRBJ2-1; D gene: TRBD2; clone size: .; CDR3 protein: CASSLVSGSSYNEQFF; CDR3 DNA: TGCGCCAGCAGCTTGGTGAGCGGGAGCTCCTACAATGAGCAGTTCTTC
V gene: TRBV28; J gene: TRBJ1-2; D gene: .; clone size: .; CDR3 protein: CASSLRAGNGYTF; CDR3 DNA: TGTGCCAGCAGTTTACGGGCAGGGAATGGCTACACCTTC
V gene: TRBV29-1; J gene: TRBJ2-7; D gene: .; clone size: .; CDR3 protein: CSVVVTGHEQYF; CDR3 DNA: TGCAGCGTTGTAGTCACGGGGCACGAGCAGTACTTC
V gene: TRBV5-1; J gene: TRBJ2-3; D gene: TRBD1; clone size: .; CDR3 protein: CASSPLSGGSTDTQYF; CDR3 DNA: TGCGCCAGCAGCCCACTCTCAGGGGGCTCCACAGATACGCAGTATTTT